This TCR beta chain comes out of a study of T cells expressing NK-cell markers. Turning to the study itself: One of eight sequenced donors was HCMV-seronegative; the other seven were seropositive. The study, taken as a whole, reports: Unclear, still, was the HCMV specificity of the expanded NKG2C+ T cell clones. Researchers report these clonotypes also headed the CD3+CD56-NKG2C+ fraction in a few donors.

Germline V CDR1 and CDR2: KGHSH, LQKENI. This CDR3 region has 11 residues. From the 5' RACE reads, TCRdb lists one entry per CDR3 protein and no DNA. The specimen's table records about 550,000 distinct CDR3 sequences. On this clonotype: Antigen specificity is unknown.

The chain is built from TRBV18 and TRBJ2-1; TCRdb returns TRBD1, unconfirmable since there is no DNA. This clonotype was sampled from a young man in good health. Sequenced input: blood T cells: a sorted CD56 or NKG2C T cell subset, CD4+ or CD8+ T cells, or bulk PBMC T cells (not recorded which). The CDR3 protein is CASSPPGEQFF.